The clone carrying this T cell receptor beta chain came up a few times. Its target is unknown. Germline loops: CDR1 GTSNPN, CDR2 SVGIG (reference sequence). The CDR3 extends over 12 amino acids. V lost 7 bases and J 4 bases, leaving 13 bases between the germline ends. This sample is part of a study of vaccination and CD4 T cells after COVID-19. As to treatment: approximately 10-day PBMC culture with coronavirus spike peptide pools or control peptides (ViraFEST assay). Under the ViraFEST approach, antigen-specific T cells were expanded with peptide pools and TCRs subsequently sequenced. The dates of positive PCR tests extended from March through December 2020 and came before the US Alpha, Beta and Delta variants. The Oncomine TCR Beta short-read assay sequenced DNA from cultured CD4+ T cells. TCRdb analysed the PCR reads with MiXCR anew, one entry per CDR3 protein. The table includes fewer than 12,000 distinct CDR3 sequences, about 45% detected once.

This clonotype was sampled from a human donor who had recovered from COVID-19. The specimen sequenced was CD4+ T cells from blood, cultured in vitro. This rearrangement joins TRBV30 to TRBJ1-1, with D possibly matching TRBD1 (6 bases). As DNA, the CDR3 is TGTGCCTTGACCCGAGGGGGCACTGAAGCTTTCTTT. Its protein is CALTRGGTEAFF.